The 9 T cell receptor beta chains below come from one sample, sequenced in a study of CD8 T cells in Susac syndrome. The RNA input was roughly 0.45 to 1 ug, and it was reverse transcribed with random hexamers. A single record per CDR3 protein comes from TCRdb applying MiXCR to the immunoSEQ multiplex PCR reads. The data contain roughly 130,000 distinct CDR3 sequences, roughly 96% of them singletons. The source material was CD4+ T cells from PBMCs. These receptors all come from a human donor in good health.

The V and J genes are TRBV12-3 or TRBV12-4 and TRBJ2-3; no reliable D call. The CDR3 is 9 residues long. V was trimmed by 8 bases and J by 6 bases, leaving 3 bases between them. CDR3 in amino acids: CASGDTQYF. The CDR3 nucleotides are TGTGCCAGCGGGGATACGCAGTATTTT.

This sequence joins TRBV7-9 and TRBJ1-2, with unresolved D. This CDR3 is 13 amino acids long. The germline gives CDR1 SEHNR, CDR2 FQNEAQ (reference sequence). The ends were cut back, 5 bases at V and 9 bases at J, with 16 bases in the middle. The CDR3 reads CASSPGSGGRYTF. For the CDR3, the DNA is TGTGCCAGCAGCCCTGGGTCCGGAGGGCGCTACACCTTC.

The chain employs TRBV20-1 and TRBJ2-1, with 8 nucleotides matching TRBD2. The CDR3 spans 14 residues. Germline V gives CDR1 DFQATT, CDR2 SNEGSKA (reference sequence). V trimming: 4 bases; J trimming: 2 bases; junction bases outside the gene matches: 4. DNA for the CDR3: TGCAGTGCTACTCCTAGCGGGCCCTACAATGAGCAGTTCTTC. Protein: CSATPSGPYNEQFF.

V and J are TRBV3-1 and TRBJ2-1, with D maybe TRBD1 (6 bases). The length of the CDR3 is 15 residues. CDR1 LGHDT and CDR2 YNNKEL come from the germline V gene (reference sequence). With 1 base removed from V and 4 bases from J, the gap between germline ends came to 11 bases. CDR3 in DNA: TGTGCCAGCAGCCAAGCGCTCACAGGGTACAATGAGCAGTTCTTC. It is translated as CASSQALTGYNEQFF.

The chain links TRBV18 to TRBJ2-1; a weak D match, TRBD2 (5 bases). Germline V gene data show CDR1 as KGHSH and CDR2 as LQKENI. The length of the CDR3 is 15 residues. V shed 0 bases and J shed 5 bases, with 11 bases lying between them. The CDR3 DNA follows: TGTGCCAGCTCACCACCCCGACTACTAAACAATGAGCAGTTCTTC. As protein: CASSPPRLLNNEQFF.

J is TRBJ2-4 and V is TRBV29-1; TRBD1 is a possible D gene (5 bases). The CDR3 contains 13 residues. Germline V gene data show CDR1 as SQVTM and CDR2 as ANQGSEA. Trimming took off 4 bases at V and 0 bases at J, with 7 bases between the two ends. CDR3 sequence (DNA): TGCAGCGTTGGGGGCCTAGCCAAAAACATTCAGTACTTC. Translation gives CSVGGLAKNIQYF.

This chain joins TRBV29-1 and TRBJ1-3, with D hard to call. Germline V gives CDR1 SQVTM, CDR2 ANQGSEA. Trimming shortened V by 3 bases and J by 0 bases, and 9 bases separated the two germline ends. The CDR3 is 14 amino acids. CDR3 region: CSVDVRGSGNTIYF. CDR3 nucleotide sequence: TGCAGCGTTGATGTCCGGGGCTCTGGAAACACCATATATTTT.

The rearrangement uses TRBV6-1 and TRBJ1-5, with 7 bases fitting TRBD1. CDR3 size: 13 residues. Per germline, CDR1 MNHNS and CDR2 SASEGT. Losses at the gene ends were 6 bases for V and 3 bases for J; bases not matched to a gene: 2. CDR3 DNA sequence: TGTGCCAGCAGGACAGGGTCCAATCAGCCCCAGCATTTT. Protein product: CASRTGSNQPQHF.

This clonotype came up a few times. This chain joins TRBV29-1 and TRBJ2-7; the D call may be TRBD1 or TRBD2 (6 bases each). Trimming took 6 bases from V and 5 from J, leaving 8 bases between them. The CDR3 is made up of 10 amino acids. The germline gives CDR1 SQVTM, CDR2 ANQGSEA. The CDR3 DNA follows: TGCAGCGTGGGGGGCGACGAGCAGTACTTC. Amino acid sequence: CSVGGDEQYF.